The next 30 T cell receptor beta chains were all read from a single sample in a study of neurological immune-mediated disorders (dated by TCRdb to the late 2010s). The method was 5' RACE. The sample was run on an Illumina HiSeq 2500. TCRdb reprocessing: public reads trimmed at Q25 with fastp, clones called with MiXCR, in-frame beta chains kept. Rows with a matching CDR3 protein are joined into one entry that keeps the most common DNA and genes. Within this sample are tens of thousands of distinct CDR3 sequences, with under 13% of them counted one time only. Around 2% of the sample belongs to the ten largest clones. The specimen sequenced was PBMCs. The receptors were gathered from a middle-aged man in good health.

At least ten counts were recorded for this clonotype. The chain is built from TRBV24-1 and TRBJ2-1, with D perhaps TRBD1 (5 bases). The V end lost 6 bases, the J end lost 8 bases, and 13 bases lay between the germline ends. CDR1 and CDR2 (germline): KGHDR, SFDVKD. CDR3 length: 13 residues. The CDR3 protein is CATSLGPSHEQFF. The DNA of the CDR3 is TGTGCCACCAGTTTGGGGCCCTCGCATGAGCAGTTCTTC.

This clonotype was observed at least ten times. CDR3 DNA: TGCGCCAGCAGCCCGGACCTAACTCCTGGGGCCAACGTCCTGACTTTC. It encodes CASSPDLTPGANVLTF. The J gene is TRBJ2-6, the V gene TRBV5-1; no definite D call. V was shortened by 4 bases and J by 2 bases, with 13 bases between the two germline ends. Germline V gives CDR1 SGHRS, CDR2 YFSETQ. CDR3 size: 16 residues.

This clonotype has ten or more counts. The V gene is TRBV5-5, the J gene TRBJ2-2; tentatively, D is TRBD1 (5 bases). This CDR3 comprises 17 residues. Per the germline V gene, CDR1 is SGHKS and CDR2 is YYEKEE (reference sequence). Deletions cut 0 bases from V and 2 bases from J, with 14 bases between. In nucleotides, the CDR3 is TGTGCCAGCAGCTTGGTCCCCGACAGCCGTAACACCGGGGAGCTGTTTTTT. This codes for CASSLVPDSRNTGELFF.

The sample holds many counts of this clonotype. This chain joins TRBV5-1 and TRBJ2-7; perhaps TRBD1 as D (6 bases). Germline V gene data show CDR1 as SGHRS and CDR2 as YFSETQ. Trimming pared 5 bases from V and 0 bases from J, leaving 18 bases between. The CDR3 consists of 16 residues. The CDR3 DNA reads TGCGCCAGCAGACCCCCGGACAGTCGCTTCTCCTACGAGCAGTACTTC. Protein product: CASRPPDSRFSYEQYF.

This clonotype has a count of ten or more. In DNA form, the CDR3 reads TGCAGTGCTCTAACAAGCGTCCGGACAGGGGGAATCTATGGCTACACCTTC. Encoded protein: CSALTSVRTGGIYGYTF. The chain carries TRBV20-1 and TRBJ1-2; 10 positions match TRBD1. Trimming took 5 bases from V and 4 from J; bases not matched to a gene: 16. This CDR3 has 17 residues. Germline lookup yields CDR1 DFQATT and CDR2 SNEGSKA (reference sequence).

This clonotype was seen repeatedly, ten times or more. A read error may produce the germline difference seen at one junction end. The gene calls are TRBV7-7 and TRBJ2-7, with D hard to call. CDR3 length equals 13 residues. Germline-derived CDR1 and CDR2 are SSHAT and FNYEAQ (reference sequence). For the CDR3, the DNA is TGTGCTAGCAGCCCCTTAGTAGGCTACGAGCAGTACTTC. Residues: CASSPLVGYEQYF.

V gene TRBV10-2 combines with J gene TRBJ2-5; no firm D call. Per germline, CDR1 WSHSY and CDR2 SAAADI. Trimming removed 2 bases at V and 0 bases at J, with 4 bases between. The CDR3 runs 13 residues. For the CDR3, the DNA is TGCGCCAGCAGTGAGGATTACCAAGAGACCCAGTACTTC. Its protein product is CASSEDYQETQYF.

The chain has TRBV5-5 and TRBJ2-7; no definite D call. CDR3 length: 14 amino acids. From germline, CDR1 is SGHKS and CDR2 YYEKEE (reference sequence). Trimming shortened V by 0 bases and J by 3 bases, and 10 bases separated the two germline ends. This chain's CDR3 is CASSLAWGNYEQYF. In DNA form, the CDR3 reads TGTGCCAGCAGCTTGGCTTGGGGAAACTACGAGCAGTACTTC. Based on the CDR3 plus reference TRBV5-5 and TRBJ2-7, the full variable domain is DAGVTQSPTHLIKTRGQQVTLRCSPISGHKSVSWYQQVLGQGPQFIFQYYEKEERGRGNFPDRFSARQFPNYSSELNVNALLLGDSALYLCASSLAWGNYEQYFGPGTRLTVT.

This clonotype was counted ten times or more. The J gene is TRBJ1-2, the V gene TRBV5-1; D remains ambiguous. The V end was cut by 0 bases, the J end by 6 bases, with 9 bases between. Germline loops: CDR1 SGHRS, CDR2 YFSETQ. The CDR3 contains 13 residues. For the CDR3, the DNA is TGCGCCAGCAGCTTGGGGCCAGGTGATGGCTACACCTTC. The encoded protein is CASSLGPGDGYTF. The variable domain in full, completed from reference TRBV5-1 and TRBJ1-2, reads KAGVTQTPRYLIKTRGQQVTLSCSPISGHRSVSWYQQTPGQGLQFLFEYFSETQRNKGNFPGRFSGRQFSNSRSEMNVSTLELGDSALYLCASSLGPGDGYTFGSGTRLTVV.

At least ten counts were recorded for this clonotype. The rearrangement links TRBV5-1 to TRBJ2-1; D possibly corresponds to TRBD1 (6 bases). The CDR3 is made up of 12 amino acids. Looked up from germline, CDR1 is SGHRS and CDR2 is YFSETQ. V gave up 4 bases and J gave up 10 bases, with 12 bases separating them. CDR3 nucleotide sequence: TGCGCCAGCAGCCTACCCGACAGGGAGCAGTTCTTC. As protein: CASSLPDREQFF.

This clonotype has ten or more counts. The chain employs TRBV12-3 or TRBV12-4 and TRBJ2-4; 9 bases line up with TRBD1. This CDR3 spans 16 amino acids. Trimming cost V 6 bases and J 1 base; bases outside gene matches: 7. DNA of the CDR3: TGTGCCAGCAGCCGCACAGGGGGCTTGGCCAAAAACATTCAGTACTTC. It translates to CASSRTGGLAKNIQYF.

This clonotype has a count of ten or more. The chain is built from TRBV5-5 and TRBJ2-1; 8 bases are a match to TRBD1. The V segment lost 4 bases and the J segment 0 bases; nucleotides outside the gene matches: 3. The CDR3 is 15 amino acids. Per germline, CDR1 SGHKS and CDR2 YYEKEE (reference sequence). Here the CDR3 reads CASSPGQGSYNEQFF. CDR3 sequence (DNA): TGTGCCAGCAGCCCAGGACAGGGCTCCTACAATGAGCAGTTCTTC.

The sample holds many counts of this clonotype. V gene TRBV25-1 combines with J gene TRBJ2-1; D ambiguous. The CDR3 has 13 residues. V lost 4 bases and J 6 bases, leaving 10 bases between the germline ends. CDR1 and CDR2 (germline): MGHDK, SYGVNS. The CDR3 region is CASSGTGFNEQFF. CDR3 coding DNA: TGTGCCAGCAGTGGGACCGGCTTCAATGAGCAGTTCTTC.

In its sample, this clonotype was seen many times. This chain links TRBV7-9 with TRBJ2-5, with TRBD1 identical over 12 bases. The V segment lost 3 bases and the J segment 5 bases; nucleotides outside the gene matches: 7. This CDR3 has 16 amino acids. Germline loops: CDR1 SEHNR, CDR2 FQNEAQ (reference sequence). The CDR3 DNA follows: TGTGCCAGCAGCTTCGGGACAGGGGGCGCGAGGGAGACCCAGTACTTC. Encoded protein: CASSFGTGGARETQYF.

Of note for this clonotype: Mismatch with germline at one junction end may stem from a read error. The CDR3 is CVSSLYTGTIEAFF. The CDR3 DNA follows: TGTGTCAGCAGCTTATATACCGGGACGATTGAAGCTTTCTTT. V usage is TRBV5-6 and J usage is TRBJ1-1; possible D gene TRBD1, 5 bases. The CDR3 covers 14 residues. Germline CDR1 and CDR2: SGHDT and YYEEEE. The full variable domain, completed using reference TRBV5-6 and TRBJ1-1, is DAGVTQSPTHLIKTRGQQVTLRCSPKSGHDTVSWYQQALGQGPQFIFQYYEEEERQRGNFPDRFSGHQFPNYSSELNVNALLLGDSALYLCVSSLYTGTIEAFFGQGTRLTVV.

This clonotype was counted ten times or more. The chain carries TRBV5-1 and TRBJ2-7; TRBD1 aligns across 8 bases. Germline loops: CDR1 SGHRS, CDR2 YFSETQ. This CDR3 has 14 amino acids. Unmatched junction bases numbered 8, after V lost 6 bases and J lost 3 bases. CDR3 coding DNA: TGCGCCAGCACTCCGGGACAGGACTACTACGAGCAGTACTTC. Its protein product is CASTPGQDYYEQYF.

This clonotype has at least ten counts. The chain employs TRBV10-3 and TRBJ2-4; TRBD2 is a possible D gene (5 bases). V was clipped by 3 bases and J by 0 bases, with 9 bases between them. Germline CDR1 and CDR2: ENHRY and SYGVKD. The CDR3 is 15 residues long. The CDR3: CAISDGILAKNIQYF. CDR3 in DNA: TGTGCCATCAGTGACGGGATTTTAGCCAAAAACATTCAGTACTTC.

At least ten counts were recorded for this clonotype. The chain combines TRBV12-3 or TRBV12-4 with TRBJ1-5, with a weak D call TRBD1 (6 bases). This CDR3 is built from 16 residues. With 1 base removed from V and 0 bases from J, the gap between germline ends came to 10 bases. The CDR3 sequence is CASSLGTVSSNQPQHF. The CDR3 DNA reads TGTGCCAGCAGTTTAGGGACAGTATCTAGCAATCAGCCCCAGCATTTT.

This clonotype was counted many times. V usage is TRBV29-1 and J usage is TRBJ2-1; D is tentatively TRBD1 or TRBD2 (5 bases each). V was pared by 4 bases and J by 10 bases, with 26 bases between. The germline gives CDR1 SQVTM, CDR2 ANQGSEA. The length of the CDR3 is 16 residues. Here the CDR3 reads CSVVRTGVIAAGEQFF. In DNA, the CDR3 is TGCAGCGTTGTCCGAACCGGGGTTATTGCGGCAGGGGAGCAGTTCTTC.

This clonotype counts as medium-sized. The CDR3 loop reads CASSSGTSSDTQYF. The CDR3 coding sequence is TGTGCCAGCAGCTCTGGGACTAGCTCAGATACGCAGTATTTT. The chain links TRBV7-2 to TRBJ2-3, with TRBD2 identical over 9 bases. This CDR3 has 14 amino acids. Per the germline V gene, CDR1 is SGHTA and CDR2 is FQGNSA. V lost 4 bases, J lost 4 bases, and 3 bases stayed unmatched.

This clonotype occurred many times. The chain is built from TRBV3-1 and TRBJ2-1, with D possibly being TRBD2 (6 bases). V lost 1 base and J 5 bases, leaving 15 bases between the germline ends. The CDR3 length is 16 residues. The V gene's germline CDR1 is LGHDT and CDR2 YNNKEL (reference sequence). CDR3 bases: TGTGCCAGCAGCCAAGGTGGAGGGAGCGTGGACAATGAGCAGTTCTTC. Translating it yields CASSQGGGSVDNEQFF.

The chain combines TRBV20-1 with TRBJ2-5; 7 nucleotides match TRBD1. CDR3 length: 13 amino acids. Germline trimming cut 2 bases from V and 5 bases from J; bases unmatched to any gene: 5. The germline CDR1 and CDR2 sequences are DFQATT and SNEGSKA (reference sequence). The CDR3 region is CSARNRGRETQYF. DNA of the CDR3: TGCAGTGCTAGAAATAGGGGGCGGGAGACCCAGTACTTC.

This clonotype has ten or more counts. The chain uses TRBV24-1 and TRBJ1-2, with 9 nucleotides matching TRBD1. J gave up 2 bases and V 2 bases, and 8 bases lay outside the gene matches. The CDR3 consists of 17 residues. Germline lookup yields CDR1 KGHDR and CDR2 SFDVKD. CDR3 in amino acids: CATSDSSPGQGNYGYTF. CDR3 bases: TGTGCCACCAGTGATTCCAGCCCAGGACAGGGGAACTATGGCTACACCTTC.

This clonotype was seen at least ten times. V is TRBV27 and J is TRBJ2-5; 12 bases match TRBD2. The CDR3 runs 16 residues. Germline trimming cut 5 bases from V and 4 bases from J; bases unmatched to any gene: 8. From germline, CDR1 is MNHEY and CDR2 SMNVEV (reference sequence). The CDR3 sequence: CASSANPGLAGETQYF. The CDR3 DNA is TGTGCCAGCAGTGCCAATCCGGGACTAGCGGGAGAGACCCAGTACTTC.

A remark on this clonotype: With a much larger clone just one base away, this may be a read error. The rearrangement joins TRBV6-5 to TRBJ2-1; D is unclear. V lost 2 bases and J 0 bases, leaving 11 bases between the germline ends. The CDR3 extends over 16 amino acids. CDR1 and CDR2 from the germline V gene are MNHEY and SVGAGI. CDR3 amino acids: CASSYDDLTSYNEQFF. The CDR3 nucleotides read TGTGCCAGCAGTTACGACGATTTGACCTCCTACAATGAGCAGTTCTTC.

In this sample, this clonotype turned up many times. The chain combines TRBV11-2 with TRBJ2-1; TRBD2 aligns across 8 bases. The length of the CDR3 is 20 residues. With V trimmed by 3 bases and J by 7 bases, 23 bases remained unmatched. Germline values: CDR1 SGHAT, CDR2 FQNNGV. DNA of the CDR3: TGTGCCAGCAGCTTCGGGCCCGGACTAGCTACTCTGGAAAACGTGAATGAGCAGTTCTTC. Translated, it gives CASSFGPGLATLENVNEQFF.

This clonotype was seen many times. The chain carries TRBV5-1 and TRBJ2-1, with 7 bases identical to TRBD1. J was trimmed by 3 bases and V by 8 bases; bases with no gene match: 5. The CDR3 consists of 13 residues. CDR1 and CDR2 (germline): SGHRS, YFSETQ. As DNA, the CDR3 is TGCGCCAGTAAACAGGGGATCTACAATGAGCAGTTCTTC. Translating it yields CASKQGIYNEQFF.

The chain has TRBV12-3 or TRBV12-4 and TRBJ1-3; weak D call: TRBD1 (5 bases). The ends were cut back, 6 bases at V and 0 bases at J, with 15 bases in the middle. The CDR3 covers 16 residues. The CDR3 sequence is CASSPSGRISGNTIYF. In nucleotides, the CDR3 is TGTGCCAGCAGCCCTTCGGGACGGATCTCTGGAAACACCATATATTTT.

The rearrangement joins TRBV2 to TRBJ2-7; D could derive from TRBD1 or TRBD2 (5 bases each). Germline V CDR1 and CDR2: SNHLY, FYNNEI. Trimming cost V 6 bases and J 3 bases, with 18 bases left between them. This CDR3 has 15 amino acids. CDR3: CASRDTSVGRYEQYF. The CDR3 region has the DNA TGTGCCAGCAGGGACACTAGTGTTGGGCGCTACGAGCAGTACTTC.

This clonotype has ten or more counts. V gene TRBV4-1 combines with J gene TRBJ2-3; D perhaps matches TRBD2 (6 bases). Germline V lookup: CDR1 MGHRA, CDR2 YSYEKL. This CDR3 comprises 13 residues. The V end was cut by 1 base, the J end by 6 bases, with 8 bases between. CDR3 protein: CASSQGGVDTQYF. CDR3 bases: TGCGCCAGCAGCCAAGGGGGGGTGGATACGCAGTATTTT.